The next 29 T cell receptor beta chains were all read from a single sample in a study of patients and donors after allogeneic stem cell transplantation (dated by TCRdb to about 2020). Libraries were made using RT-PCR. Instrument on record: NextSeq 550. TCRdb trimmed the raw reads at Q25, called clones with MiXCR and kept productive beta chains. Identical CDR3 proteins give one entry, which carries the most common genes and DNA. This sample gives about 230,000 distinct CDR3 sequences in total; roughly 15% of them show up just once. More than 9% of the sample belongs to the ten largest clones. Sequenced sample: blood, either unsorted or a sorted T cell fraction (not recorded which). The receptors here all came from a human donor who was either an allogeneic HSCT recipient or a stem cell or donor lymphocyte infusion donor (not recorded which). It is not recorded whose cells these are; they may come from a transplant donor.

This clonotype was counted many times. The V call is TRBV12-3 or TRBV12-4, the J call TRBJ2-7; D call uncertain. V was trimmed by 5 bases and J by 6 bases, leaving 8 bases between them. CDR3 length: 11 residues. CDR3 residues: CASSRKGEQYF. The CDR3 coding sequence is TGTGCCAGCAGTCGGAAGGGCGAGCAGTACTTC.

J is TRBJ2-3 and V is TRBV27, with D perhaps assigned TRBD1 or TRBD2 (5 bases each). This CDR3 is built from 19 residues. Germline V gene sequence: CDR1 MNHEY, CDR2 SMNVEV (reference sequence). V was shortened by 0 bases and J by 2 bases, with 21 bases between the two germline ends. CDR3 in amino acids: CASSLSPRPGRSTTDTQYF. For the CDR3, the DNA is TGTGCCAGCAGTTTATCCCCCCGACCGGGACGGTCGACCACAGATACGCAGTATTTT.

The rearrangement joins TRBV11-2 to TRBJ2-5; D unclear. Germline V gene lookup returns CDR1 SGHAT and CDR2 FQNNGV. The CDR3 consists of 11 residues. Deletions cut 6 bases from V and 4 bases from J, with 6 bases between. The CDR3 DNA reads TGTGCCAGCAGGGTCGGAGAGACCCAGTACTTC. Translating it yields CASRVGETQYF.

V is TRBV20-1 and J is TRBJ1-3, with 7 bases that match TRBD1. This CDR3 comprises 15 residues. J gave up 0 bases and V 5 bases, and 7 bases lay outside the gene matches. The germline V gene encodes CDR1 DFQATT and CDR2 SNEGSKA (reference sequence). In DNA, the CDR3 is TGCAGTGCTTCTCCCGGGACAGACTCTGGAAACACCATATATTTT. Residues: CSASPGTDSGNTIYF.

This clonotype came up a few times. The V gene is TRBV19, the J gene TRBJ1-4; 10 bases match TRBD1. With 7 bases clipped from V and 8 bases from J, the junction kept 7 bases outside the gene matches. The length of the CDR3 is 14 residues. Germline assignment: CDR1 LNHDA and CDR2 SQIVND (reference sequence). The CDR3 nucleotides read TGTGCCAGTACCCTTCGGACAGGGGGGGAAAAACTGTTTTTT. It codes for CASTLRTGGEKLFF.

Only a few counts were recorded for this clonotype. The J gene is TRBJ1-4, the V gene TRBV18; 7 bases agree with TRBD1. After removal of 4 bases from V and 7 bases from J, the junction contained 9 bases not matched to a gene. Germline V gene lookup returns CDR1 KGHSH and CDR2 LQKENI. The CDR3 is 15 amino acids. The chain's CDR3 is CASSQGAEGSEKLFF. As DNA, the CDR3 is TGTGCCAGCTCACAGGGGGCAGAAGGATCTGAAAAACTGTTTTTT.

In this sample, this clonotype turned up a few times. The chain is built from TRBV12-3 or TRBV12-4 and TRBJ2-7; D is uncertain. V dropped 4 bases and J dropped 0 bases, with 13 bases sitting between them. The CDR3 extends over 15 amino acids. The CDR3 region has the DNA TGTGCCAGCAGTTCGATTGACCTCCCCTCCTACGAGCAGTACTTC. Translating it yields CASSSIDLPSYEQYF.

This clonotype was observed a handful of times. The genes are TRBV18 and TRBJ2-7; no clear D. V was cut by 3 bases and J by 0 bases, with 12 bases left in between. CDR3 length: 15 amino acids. Germline CDR1 reads KGHSH; CDR2 reads LQKENI. The CDR3 sequence: CASSPPTWSSYEQYF. CDR3 in DNA: TGTGCCAGCTCACCGCCCACATGGAGCTCCTACGAGCAGTACTTC.

This clonotype has only a few counts. The chain combines TRBV29-1 with TRBJ1-2; D remains ambiguous. Germline loops: CDR1 SQVTM, CDR2 ANQGSEA. The CDR3 extends over 11 amino acids. V lost 2 bases and J lost 4, with 5 bases in between. CDR3 sequence: CSVESSYGYTF. CDR3 nucleotides: TGCAGCGTTGAATCCAGCTATGGCTACACCTTC.

The chain carries TRBV5-1 and TRBJ1-1; 7 bases fit TRBD1. Germline V gene data show CDR1 as SGHRS and CDR2 as YFSETQ. V lost 4 bases, J lost 5 bases, and 8 bases stayed unmatched. CDR3 length: 14 amino acids. DNA for the CDR3: TGCGCCAGCAGCCCACAGGGGCACGGAACTGAAGCTTTCTTT. Its protein is CASSPQGHGTEAFF. Combining the CDR3 with reference TRBV5-1 and TRBJ1-1 gives the whole variable domain KAGVTQTPRYLIKTRGQQVTLSCSPISGHRSVSWYQQTPGQGLQFLFEYFSETQRNKGNFPGRFSGRQFSNSRSEMNVSTLELGDSALYLCASSPQGHGTEAFFGQGTRLTVV.

This clonotype has at least ten counts. V is TRBV5-6 and J is TRBJ2-4; perhaps TRBD2 as D (6 bases). The CDR3 loop spans 16 amino acids. Deletions cut 2 bases from V and 0 bases from J, with 12 bases between. Germline V gene sequence: CDR1 SGHDT, CDR2 YYEEEE. CDR3 in amino acids: CASSFGSGLAKNIQYF. CDR3 nucleotides: TGTGCCAGCAGCTTTGGTAGCGGACTAGCCAAAAACATTCAGTACTTC.

This clonotype was detected many times. The genes are TRBV5-5 and TRBJ2-1; 12 bases are a match to TRBD2. CDR3 length equals 16 residues. The ends lost 4 bases at V and 7 bases at J; junction bases unmatched: 9. Germline lookup yields CDR1 SGHKS and CDR2 YYEKEE (reference sequence). The CDR3 loop reads CASSNYLAGGQNEQFF. The CDR3 bases are TGTGCCAGCAGCAACTATCTAGCGGGGGGGCAAAATGAGCAGTTCTTC.

The gene calls are TRBV27 and TRBJ1-5; D ambiguous. Germline V gene data show CDR1 as MNHEY and CDR2 as SMNVEV (reference sequence). The CDR3 length is 15 residues. V shed 2 bases and J shed 1 base, with 9 bases lying between them. CDR3 amino acids: CASSLIGRSNQPQHF. The CDR3 bases are TGTGCCAGCAGTTTAATTGGGAGGAGCAATCAGCCCCAGCATTTT.

The chain's CDR3 is CASSWAGQGLDTQYF. CDR3 in DNA: TGCGCCAGCAGCTGGGCCGGGCAGGGGCTAGATACGCAGTATTTT. The chain couples TRBV5-1 to TRBJ2-3; D may be TRBD1 (6 bases). In germline, CDR1 is SGHRS, CDR2 YFSETQ. The CDR3 contains 15 residues. Trimming left V 3 bases short and J 5 bases short, with 16 bases between.

The rearrangement joins TRBV11-2 to TRBJ2-4; 10 positions agree with TRBD1. There are 20 residues in the CDR3. Unmatched junction bases numbered 16, after V lost 4 bases and J lost 1 base. The germline CDR1 and CDR2 sequences are SGHAT and FQNNGV. The CDR3 DNA reads as TGTGCCAGCAGCTCTTTGACAGGGGGCTTCGCGGTGGGTGCCAAAAACATTCAGTACTTC. Encoded protein: CASSSLTGGFAVGAKNIQYF.

The table lists this clonotype with a count of one. V gene TRBV5-4 combines with J gene TRBJ1-4; a possible D gene is TRBD1 (5 bases). Trimming took 0 bases from V and 4 from J, leaving 13 bases between them. In germline, CDR1 is SGHNT, CDR2 YYREEE (reference sequence). The CDR3 is 16 amino acids. The CDR3 spells CASSLAPRGGNEKLFF. The CDR3 DNA reads TGTGCCAGCAGCTTGGCCCCTCGGGGGGGTAATGAAAAACTGTTTTTT.

The rearrangement links TRBV20-1 to TRBJ2-7, with 8 bases aligning to TRBD2. The CDR3 length is 14 residues. CDR1 is DFQATT and CDR2 is SNEGSKA in the germline V gene (reference sequence). V was pared by 5 bases and J by 4 bases, with 10 bases of the junction left unmatched. CDR3 DNA sequence: TGCAGTGCTCAGGGACTAAGCGGGAGTTACGAGCAGTACTTC. This translates into CSAQGLSGSYEQYF.

The chain couples TRBV6-1 to TRBJ1-1, with TRBD1 matching 10 bases. The CDR3 is 16 amino acids. Losses at the gene ends were 4 bases for V and 4 bases for J; bases not matched to a gene: 9. Germline V gene sequence: CDR1 MNHNS, CDR2 SASEGT. CDR3 coding DNA: TGTGCCAGCAGTGCGAGACGACAGGGGGCGGGCACTGAAGCTTTCTTT. Residues: CASSARRQGAGTEAFF.

The chain uses TRBV7-9 and TRBJ1-2; D is perhaps TRBD1 (6 bases). The CDR3 loop spans 14 amino acids. CDR1 and CDR2 from the germline V gene are SEHNR and FQNEAQ (reference sequence). The V end was cut by 0 bases, the J end by 2 bases, with 7 bases between. This chain's CDR3 is CASSLAGQNYGYTF. The CDR3 DNA is TGTGCCAGCAGCTTAGCTGGACAGAACTATGGCTACACCTTC.

This sequence joins TRBV6-5 and TRBJ2-4; D is perhaps TRBD1 (6 bases). CDR1 is MNHEY, CDR2 SVGAGI, per germline. The CDR3 is made up of 15 amino acids. The germline V and J ends were trimmed by 0 bases and 9 bases, with 15 bases remaining between them. The CDR3 protein is CASSYSKGVSGIQYF. As DNA, the CDR3 is TGTGCCAGCAGTTACTCGAAGGGGGTTAGTGGCATTCAGTACTTC.

The chain is built from TRBV3-1 and TRBJ2-7; TRBD2 agrees at 8 bases. The CDR3 covers 15 residues. Germline V gives CDR1 LGHDT, CDR2 YNNKEL (reference sequence). The V gene end was trimmed by 4 bases and the J gene end by 7 bases; junction bases not matched to a gene: 12. The CDR3 sequence: CASSPPGAGDVEQYF. CDR3 sequence (DNA): TGTGCCAGCAGCCCCCCCGGAGCGGGGGACGTGGAGCAGTACTTC.

This chain connects TRBV7-2 to TRBJ2-7; D remains unclear. Trimming removed 2 bases from V and 0 bases from J, with 11 bases in between. CDR1 and CDR2 (germline): SGHTA, FQGNSA. This CDR3 comprises 15 residues. The CDR3 protein is CASSLSRQDSYEQYF. CDR3 bases: TGTGCCAGCAGCTTATCACGGCAGGACTCCTACGAGCAGTACTTC.

The genes are TRBV3-1 and TRBJ2-3; no clear D gene. With 0 bases removed from V and 0 bases from J, the gap between germline ends came to 7 bases. Germline V CDR1 and CDR2: LGHDT, YNNKEL (reference sequence). The CDR3 runs to 15 residues. The DNA for the CDR3 is TGTGCCAGCAGCCAAGACCGGATTAGCACAGATACGCAGTATTTT. Translation gives CASSQDRISTDTQYF.

This clonotype has a count of ten or more. The chain employs TRBV19 and TRBJ2-5; D call uncertain. The germline V gene has CDR1 LNHDA and CDR2 SQIVND (reference sequence). The CDR3 totals 14 residues. V lost 0 bases to trimming and J lost 5 bases, with 10 bases between them. CDR3 DNA sequence: TGTGCCAGTAGTATAGATCCCAGGCAGGAGACCCAGTACTTC. Protein sequence: CASSIDPRQETQYF.

This clonotype was seen ten or more times. The chain employs TRBV4-3 and TRBJ2-7; possible D gene TRBD2, 7 bases. Germline V gene lookup returns CDR1 LGHNA and CDR2 YSLEER. Trimming stripped 0 bases from V and 3 bases from J, with 18 bases between. The CDR3 consists of 17 residues. In DNA form, the CDR3 reads TGCGCCAGCAGCCAAGATTTTACGGGGGGCGGATTCTACGAGCAGTACTTC. Amino acids: CASSQDFTGGGFYEQYF.

The sample holds many counts of this clonotype. The J gene is TRBJ2-1, the V gene TRBV9; 12 positions match TRBD2. The CDR3 consists of 15 residues. V lost 3 bases, J lost 2 bases, and 0 bases stayed unmatched. The V gene's germline CDR1 is SGDLS and CDR2 YYNGEE. CDR3 in amino acids: CASSASGGAYNEQFF. CDR3 nucleotides: TGTGCCAGCAGCGCTAGCGGGGGGGCCTACAATGAGCAGTTCTTC. The whole variable domain, filled in from reference TRBV9 and TRBJ2-1, reads DSGVTQTPKHLITATGQRVTLRCSPRSGDLSVYWYQQSLDQGLQFLIQYYNGEERAKGNILERFSAQQFPDLHSELNLSSLELGDSALYFCASSASGGAYNEQFFGPGTRLTVL.

This clonotype was observed a few times. This chain links TRBV7-9 with TRBJ1-1, with 7 bases identical to TRBD1. The CDR3 is 15 amino acids. V shed 4 bases, J shed 5 bases, and the junction held 10 bases outside the gene matches. Germline assignment: CDR1 SEHNR and CDR2 FQNEAQ (reference sequence). CDR3 loop: CASSYYRQGGTEAFF. The CDR3 DNA reads TGTGCCAGCAGCTACTATCGACAGGGCGGGACTGAAGCTTTCTTT.

This clonotype has a count of ten or more. The chain has TRBV5-1 and TRBJ2-5, with unresolved D. V shed 0 bases and J shed 1 base, with 13 bases lying between them. The CDR3 has 16 amino acids. CDR1 and CDR2 from the germline V gene are SGHRS and YFSETQ. CDR3 DNA sequence: TGCGCCAGCAGCTTGGCTTTGGGGAAGGTCCAAGAGACCCAGTACTTC. It translates to CASSLALGKVQETQYF. The full variable domain, with the rest looked up from reference TRBV5-1 and TRBJ2-5, is KAGVTQTPRYLIKTRGQQVTLSCSPISGHRSVSWYQQTPGQGLQFLFEYFSETQRNKGNFPGRFSGRQFSNSRSEMNVSTLELGDSALYLCASSLALGKVQETQYFGPGTRLLVL.

This clonotype was observed at least ten times. The chain couples TRBV6-1 to TRBJ2-5; tentatively, D is TRBD2 (5 bases). V lost 7 bases, J lost 2 bases, and 20 bases lay in between. In germline, CDR1 is MNHNS, CDR2 SASEGT. The CDR3 runs to 16 residues. CDR3 bases: TGTGCCAGCACGGCGGGCCAGGTGGGTCATCAAGAGACCCAGTACTTC. It specifies CASTAGQVGHQETQYF.